The TCR beta chain under discussion was sequenced for a study of cytomegalovirus exposure and HLA in healthy donors. The V gene end was trimmed by 3 bases and the J gene end by 0 bases; junction bases not matched to a gene: 6. The CDR3 is 16 amino acids. CDR1 MGHRA and CDR2 YSYEKL come from the germline V gene. The PCR contained 60 Vbeta and 13 Jbeta primers. Assay: immunoSEQ multiplex PCR; the TCRdb copy retains only in-frame clones and omits some. The sample holds roughly 120,000 clones, 70% to 80% seen once. This chain joins TRBV4-1 and TRBJ1-1; 8 bases fit TRBD1. Input material: PBMCs. This receptor was obtained from a woman under 30 in good health and CMV-seronegative. CDR3 loop: CASSHNPGQVNTEAFF. As DNA, the CDR3 is TGCGCCAGCAGCCATAACCCGGGACAGGTGAACACTGAAGCTTTCTTT.